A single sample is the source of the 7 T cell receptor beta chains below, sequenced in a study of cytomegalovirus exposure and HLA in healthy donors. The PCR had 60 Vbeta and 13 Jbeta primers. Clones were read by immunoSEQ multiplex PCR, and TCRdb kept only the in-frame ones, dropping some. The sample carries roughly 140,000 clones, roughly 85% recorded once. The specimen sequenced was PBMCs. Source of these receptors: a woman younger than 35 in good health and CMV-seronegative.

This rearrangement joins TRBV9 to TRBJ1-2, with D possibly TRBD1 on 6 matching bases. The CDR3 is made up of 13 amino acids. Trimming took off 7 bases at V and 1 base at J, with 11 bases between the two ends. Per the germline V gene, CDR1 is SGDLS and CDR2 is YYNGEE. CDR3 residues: CASGRGDNYGYTF. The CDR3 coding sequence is TGTGCCAGCGGGAGGGGGGATAACTATGGCTACACCTTC.

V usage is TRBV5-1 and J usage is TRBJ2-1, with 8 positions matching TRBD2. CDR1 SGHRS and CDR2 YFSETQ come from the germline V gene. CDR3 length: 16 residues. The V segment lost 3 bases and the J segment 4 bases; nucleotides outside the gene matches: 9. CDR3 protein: CASSSLAGENYNEQFF. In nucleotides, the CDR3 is TGCGCCAGCAGCTCCCTAGCGGGCGAAAATTACAATGAGCAGTTCTTC.

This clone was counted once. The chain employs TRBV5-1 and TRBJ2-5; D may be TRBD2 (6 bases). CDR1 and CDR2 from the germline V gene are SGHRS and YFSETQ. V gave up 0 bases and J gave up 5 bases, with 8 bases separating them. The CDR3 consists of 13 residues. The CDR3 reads CASSLEGGETQYF. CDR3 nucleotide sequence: TGCGCCAGCAGCTTGGAGGGAGGCGAGACCCAGTACTTC. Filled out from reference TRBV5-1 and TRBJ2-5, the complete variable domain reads KAGVTQTPRYLIKTRGQQVTLSCSPISGHRSVSWYQQTPGQGLQFLFEYFSETQRNKGNFPGRFSGRQFSNSRSEMNVSTLELGDSALYLCASSLEGGETQYFGPGTRLLVL.

CDR3 residues: CASSGGQGDGELFF. As DNA, the CDR3 is TGTGCCAGCAGTGGGGGACAGGGGGACGGGGAGCTGTTTTTT. V is TRBV28 and J is TRBJ2-2, with TRBD1 identical over 11 bases. This CDR3 contains 14 residues. Germline V gene lookup returns CDR1 MDHEN and CDR2 SYDVKM. The ends lost 5 bases at V and 7 bases at J; junction bases unmatched: 3.

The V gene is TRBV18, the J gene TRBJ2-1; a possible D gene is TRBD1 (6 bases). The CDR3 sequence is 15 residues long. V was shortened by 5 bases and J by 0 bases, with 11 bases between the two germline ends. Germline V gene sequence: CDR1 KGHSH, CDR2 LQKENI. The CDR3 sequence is CASSYDRSSYNEQFF. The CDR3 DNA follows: TGTGCCAGCTCATACGACAGGAGCTCCTACAATGAGCAGTTCTTC.

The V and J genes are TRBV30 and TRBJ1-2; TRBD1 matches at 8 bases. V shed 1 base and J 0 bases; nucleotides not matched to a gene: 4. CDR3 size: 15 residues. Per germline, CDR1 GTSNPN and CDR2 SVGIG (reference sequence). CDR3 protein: CAWSDGGQANYGYTF. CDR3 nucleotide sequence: TGTGCCTGGAGTGACGGGGGACAGGCTAACTATGGCTACACCTTC.

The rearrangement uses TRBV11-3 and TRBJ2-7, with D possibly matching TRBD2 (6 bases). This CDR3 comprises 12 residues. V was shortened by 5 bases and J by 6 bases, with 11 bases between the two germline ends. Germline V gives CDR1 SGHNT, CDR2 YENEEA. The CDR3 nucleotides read TGTGCCAGCAGCCAGGAGGGGTCCGAGCAGTACTTC. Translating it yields CASSQEGSEQYF.